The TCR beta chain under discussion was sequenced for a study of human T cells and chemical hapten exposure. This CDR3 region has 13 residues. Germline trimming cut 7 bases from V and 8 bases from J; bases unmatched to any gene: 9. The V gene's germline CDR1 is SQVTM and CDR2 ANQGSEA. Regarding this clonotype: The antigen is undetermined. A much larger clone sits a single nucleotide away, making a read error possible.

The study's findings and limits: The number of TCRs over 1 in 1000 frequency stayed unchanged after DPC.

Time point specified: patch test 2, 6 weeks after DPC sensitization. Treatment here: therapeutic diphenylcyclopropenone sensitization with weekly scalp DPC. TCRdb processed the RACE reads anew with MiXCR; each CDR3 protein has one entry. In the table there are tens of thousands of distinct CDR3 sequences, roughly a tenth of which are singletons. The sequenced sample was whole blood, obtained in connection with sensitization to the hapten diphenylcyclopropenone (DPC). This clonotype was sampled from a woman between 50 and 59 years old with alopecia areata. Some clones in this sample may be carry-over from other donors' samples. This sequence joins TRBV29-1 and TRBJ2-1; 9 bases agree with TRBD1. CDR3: CSAKPTGGHEQFF. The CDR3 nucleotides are TGCAGCGCTAAACCCACAGGGGGCCATGAGCAGTTCTTC.